These T cell receptor beta chains were read from a single sample in a study of patients and donors after allogeneic stem cell transplantation. Each CDR3 protein gets one entry after TCRdb re-called the RT-PCR reads with MiXCR. The table lists about 230,000 distinct CDR3 sequences, roughly 14% of them singletons. Sequenced input: blood, either unsorted or a sorted T cell fraction (not recorded which). The receptors were gathered from a human donor who was either an allogeneic HSCT recipient or a stem cell or donor lymphocyte infusion donor (not recorded which). It is not recorded whose cells these are; they may come from a transplant donor. Both conserved end residues are part of each CDR3. Fields, in order: V gene, D gene, J gene, clone size, CDR3 DNA, CDR3 protein. The D gene is left open where the match is weak. Size values are once, few and many counts, or a class for expanded clones, and some rows have none.

V: TRBV7-9
D: NA
J: TRBJ2-2
size: few
DNA: TGTGCCAGCAGCTTAGATGGGTATTCCGGGGAGCTGTTTTTT
CDR3: CASSLDGYSGELFF

V: TRBV2
D: TRBD1
J: TRBJ1-1
size: NA
DNA: TGTGCCAGCAGGAGGGACAGGGCCACTGAAGCTTTCTTT
CDR3: CASRRDRATEAFF

V: TRBV20-1
D: TRBD1
J: TRBJ2-7
size: many
DNA: TGCAGTGCTGGGGGACAGGCCTACGAGCAGTACTTC
CDR3: CSAGGQAYEQYF

V: TRBV12-3/TRBV12-4
D: NA
J: TRBJ2-1
size: NA
DNA: TGTGCCAGCAGTTTGCTGGAAAACAATGAGCAGTTCTTC
CDR3: CASSLLENNEQFF

V: TRBV10-3
D: NA
J: TRBJ1-4
size: many
DNA: TGTGCCATCAGTGATGGGGCCGATACTAATGAAAAACTGTTTTTT
CDR3: CAISDGADTNEKLFF

V: TRBV3-1
D: NA
J: TRBJ1-1
size: NA
DNA: TGTGCCAGCAGCCAAAAGCGAGGGGCAGGTGAAGCTTTCTTT
CDR3: CASSQKRGAGEAFF

V: TRBV19
D: NA
J: TRBJ2-2
size: many
DNA: TGTGCCAGTAGTACTACGGGACGGTACACCGGGGAGCTGTTTTTT
CDR3: CASSTTGRYTGELFF

V: TRBV6-5
D: TRBD1
J: TRBJ1-6
size: NA
DNA: TGTGCCAGCAGTTACTCGAAGGACAGGAGTTCACCCCTCCACTTT
CDR3: CASSYSKDRSSPLHF

V: TRBV28
D: TRBD1
J: TRBJ2-4
size: many
DNA: TGTGCCACCTCTCCAACCGGGACAGCACACATTCAGTACTTC
CDR3: CATSPTGTAHIQYF

V: TRBV11-2
D: NA
J: TRBJ1-1
size: many
DNA: TGTGCCAGCAGCCACCTCAGGGCAGGGGAGACTGAAGCTTTCTTT
CDR3: CASSHLRAGETEAFF

V: TRBV2
D: NA
J: TRBJ2-1
size: few
DNA: TGTGCCAGCAGTGAAATTGGGGACACGGATCAGTTCTTC
CDR3: CASSEIGDTDQFF

V: TRBV10-3
D: NA
J: TRBJ2-3
size: NA
DNA: TGTGCCGCTAGAGGATACACCCGCACAGATACGCAGTATTTT
CDR3: CAARGYTRTDTQYF

V: TRBV6-1
D: NA
J: TRBJ2-7
size: few
DNA: TGTGCCAGCAGTACAGGGCTCACCAGACTAGGGGAGCAGTACTTC
CDR3: CASSTGLTRLGEQYF

V: TRBV7-2
D: TRBD2
J: TRBJ2-7
size: few
DNA: TGTGCCAGCAGCTCACTAGCGGGGGGAAAAGGGTACGAGCAGTACTTC
CDR3: CASSSLAGGKGYEQYF

V: TRBV6-2/TRBV6-3
D: NA
J: TRBJ2-7
size: NA
DNA: TGTGCCAGCAGTGTACTAACGGGGTACGAGCAGTACTTC
CDR3: CASSVLTGYEQYF

V: TRBV20-1
D: NA
J: TRBJ2-1
size: few
DNA: TGCAGTGCTAGAGCCCCGGGCAGGATCTACAATGAGCAGTTCTTC
CDR3: CSARAPGRIYNEQFF

V: TRBV14
D: TRBD1
J: TRBJ2-6
size: NA
DNA: TGTGCCAGCAGCCAAAGGACAGGGACTGGGGCCAACGTCCTGACTTTC
CDR3: CASSQRTGTGANVLTF

V: TRBV7-6
D: TRBD1
J: TRBJ1-1
size: few
DNA: TGTGCCAGCAGCTTAGGTGGGAGGGACAGGAACACTGAAGCTTTCTTT
CDR3: CASSLGGRDRNTEAFF

V: TRBV14
D: NA
J: TRBJ2-7
size: NA
DNA: TGTGCCAGCAGCCAAGAGGTCTGGCGGGAGCAGTACTTC
CDR3: CASSQEVWREQYF

V: TRBV11-1
D: TRBD2
J: TRBJ2-5
size: few
DNA: TGTGCCAGCAGCTTACTAGCCCCCGGGCTAGCGGGGAGAGAGACCCAGTACTTC
CDR3: CASSLLAPGLAGRETQYF

V: TRBV18
D: NA
J: TRBJ1-1
size: few
DNA: TGTGCCAGCTCAAGCGAAGCTGGTGGCGAAGCTTTCTTT
CDR3: CASSSEAGGEAFF

V: TRBV30
D: TRBD2
J: TRBJ2-1
size: once
DNA: TGTGCCTGGAGTGTAGGGACTAGGGGTGGGAATGAGCAGTTCTTC
CDR3: CAWSVGTRGGNEQFF

V: TRBV5-1
D: NA
J: TRBJ2-7
size: NA
DNA: TGCGCCAGCAGCCCCGGGGACTACGAGCAGTACTTC
CDR3: CASSPGDYEQYF

V: TRBV7-6
D: NA
J: TRBJ2-1
size: few
DNA: TGTGCCAGCAGCGATCTGGCGGGGTTCTCCTACAATGAGCAGTTCTTC
CDR3: CASSDLAGFSYNEQFF

V: TRBV28
D: NA
J: TRBJ2-7
size: many
DNA: TGTGCCAGCAGCCGATCCCCCAGAGGATGGCAGTACTTC
CDR3: CASSRSPRGWQYF

V: TRBV30
D: NA
J: TRBJ2-5
size: few
DNA: TGTGCCTGGAGTGTGGGGTCGGGGACCCAGTACTTC
CDR3: CAWSVGSGTQYF

V: TRBV6-1
D: NA
J: TRBJ2-2
size: NA
DNA: TGTGCCAGCAAGATCCCTGGGAACACCGGGGAGCTGTTTTTT
CDR3: CASKIPGNTGELFF

V: TRBV7-9
D: TRBD1
J: TRBJ1-1
size: few
DNA: TGTGCCAGCAGCACCCAGGGGGTAGGAAATGAAGCTTTCTTT
CDR3: CASSTQGVGNEAFF

V: TRBV29-1
D: NA
J: TRBJ1-1
size: many
DNA: TGCAGCGCTACCCCTGGACAGAACCTGGTGCGGAACACTGAAGCTTTCTTT
CDR3: CSATPGQNLVRNTEAFF

V: TRBV7-9
D: TRBD1
J: TRBJ1-1
size: once
DNA: TGTGCCAGCATCTTAGTCAGGGGGCGCGGTGAAGCTTTCTTT
CDR3: CASILVRGRGEAFF

V: TRBV6-2/TRBV6-3
D: NA
J: TRBJ1-5
size: NA
DNA: TGTGCCAGCAGTTACGGTCGGGAGCCCCAGCATTTT
CDR3: CASSYGREPQHF

V: TRBV12-3/TRBV12-4
D: TRBD1
J: TRBJ2-7
size: few
DNA: TGTGCCAGCAGCCGAGGGGGCCAATTTTACGAGCAGTACTTC
CDR3: CASSRGGQFYEQYF

V: TRBV28
D: NA
J: TRBJ1-1
size: NA
DNA: TGTGCCAGCATCCAGGGACTAAGGAACACTGAAGCTTTCTTT
CDR3: CASIQGLRNTEAFF

V: TRBV20-1
D: TRBD2
J: TRBJ2-7
size: many
DNA: TGCAGTGCTTCTGGACTAGCGGGAGGTCCTCACTCCTACGAGCAGTACTTC
CDR3: CSASGLAGGPHSYEQYF

V: TRBV20-1
D: TRBD1
J: TRBJ1-1
size: few
DNA: TGCAGTGCTAGAGATAGGGGACAGCGGGGAGCTTTACGGGACACTGAAGCTTTCTTT
CDR3: CSARDRGQRGALRDTEAFF

V: TRBV5-1
D: NA
J: TRBJ2-6
size: few
DNA: TGCGCCAGCAGCTCTGGGGTTGGGGCCAACGTCCTGACTTTC
CDR3: CASSSGVGANVLTF

V: TRBV27
D: NA
J: TRBJ2-7
size: NA
DNA: TGTGCCAGCAGTTTGCAGGGGATCGGGGGAGGGAGCTACGAGCAGTACTTC
CDR3: CASSLQGIGGGSYEQYF

V: TRBV5-1
D: NA
J: TRBJ1-3
size: few
DNA: TGCGCCAGCAGCCAAGGAAGGAACACTGGAAACACCATATATTTT
CDR3: CASSQGRNTGNTIYF

V: TRBV20-1
D: NA
J: TRBJ2-5
size: many
DNA: TGCAGTGCGTGGAGACTAGTAACTGCGGAGACCCAGTACTTC
CDR3: CSAWRLVTAETQYF

V: TRBV11-2
D: TRBD2
J: TRBJ2-2
size: NA
DNA: TGTGCCAGCAGCTTTGCCGGGACTAGCAACACCGGGGAGCTGTTTTTT
CDR3: CASSFAGTSNTGELFF

V: TRBV20-1
D: NA
J: TRBJ2-5
size: few
DNA: TGCAGTGCTAGAGTTCTGGAGACCCAGTACTTC
CDR3: CSARVLETQYF

V: TRBV9
D: TRBD2
J: TRBJ2-2
size: NA
DNA: TGTGCCAGCAGCGTAGCCGCGGGAGATAACACCGGGGAGCTGTTTTTT
CDR3: CASSVAAGDNTGELFF

V: TRBV6-2/TRBV6-3
D: NA
J: TRBJ2-7
size: many
DNA: TGTGCCAGCAGTAGAGGCACTTGGGCCTACGAGCAGTACTTC
CDR3: CASSRGTWAYEQYF

V: TRBV9
D: NA
J: TRBJ1-1
size: NA
DNA: TGTGCCAGCAGCGAAAGGGACTGGGAATACGGCACTGAAGCTTTCTTT
CDR3: CASSERDWEYGTEAFF

V: TRBV7-2
D: NA
J: TRBJ1-3
size: NA
DNA: TGTGCCAGCACCATGACAAGCGTCCTATCTGGAAACACCATATATTTT
CDR3: CASTMTSVLSGNTIYF

V: TRBV2
D: NA
J: TRBJ2-7
size: NA
DNA: TGTGCCAGCAGTGTACGACGCGCCTACGAGCAGTACTTC
CDR3: CASSVRRAYEQYF

V: TRBV5-6
D: NA
J: TRBJ1-1
size: NA
DNA: TGTGCCAGCAGCTTGCCGGGGCTAGGAGGGACTGAAGCTTTCTTT
CDR3: CASSLPGLGGTEAFF

V: TRBV2
D: NA
J: TRBJ1-1
size: many
DNA: TGTGCCAGCAGTGACTCCAGGGCTGACACTGAAGCTTTCTTT
CDR3: CASSDSRADTEAFF

V: TRBV6-5
D: NA
J: TRBJ2-3
size: NA
DNA: TGTGCCTGCAGGGCCCTAGATACGCAGTATTTT
CDR3: CACRALDTQYF

V: TRBV5-6
D: TRBD2
J: TRBJ2-1
size: few
DNA: TGTGCCAGCAGCGAAGCCGGGACTAGCGGTTTTCCGGAGCAGTTCTTC
CDR3: CASSEAGTSGFPEQFF

V: TRBV4-1
D: NA
J: TRBJ2-1
size: many
DNA: TGCGCCAGCAGCCAAGCAGGGTCCCAATACAATGAGCAGTTCTTC
CDR3: CASSQAGSQYNEQFF

V: TRBV3-1
D: NA
J: TRBJ1-2
size: NA
DNA: TGTGCCAGCAGCCACCTCAGATTTGCTAACTATGGCTACACCTTC
CDR3: CASSHLRFANYGYTF

V: TRBV7-2
D: TRBD2
J: TRBJ2-7
size: NA
DNA: TGTGCCAGCAGCTCGCGGGGGGCCTACGAGCAGTACTTC
CDR3: CASSSRGAYEQYF

V: TRBV7-9
D: TRBD1
J: TRBJ1-4
size: NA
DNA: TGTGCCAGCAGCTCCCCGGGACAGATTAATGAAAAACTGTTTTTT
CDR3: CASSSPGQINEKLFF